The T cell receptor (beta chain) described here comes from a study of long-term antiretroviral therapy in people with HIV. Study-wide results and limits: Diversity rose after ART but stayed below transplant donor controls. Repertoires in HIV (unlike those of controls) had narrower CDR3 length ranges.

Germline V gene sequence: CDR1 LNHDA, CDR2 SQIVND (reference sequence). V was shortened by 5 bases and J by 3 bases, with 13 bases between the two germline ends. The CDR3 is 14 amino acids. The run of the v3.0 immunoSEQ assay was at survey level. TCRdb's table, derived via immunoSEQ multiplex PCR, lists solely in-frame clones and lacks some. There are about 20,000 clones in the sample; around 80% occur only once, and around 3% lies in the top ten. A word on this clone: The antigen is not known.

The receptor was isolated from a woman in her fifties or sixties with HIV. The V call is TRBV19, the J call TRBJ1-1, with TRBD1 as a possible D gene (5 bases). The material sequenced was unsorted PBMCs, taken 1.9 years after starting antiretroviral therapy. The CDR3 region is CASSQVGGDTEAFF. The CDR3 region has the DNA TGTGCCAGTAGTCAGGTGGGAGGGGACACTGAAGCTTTCTTT.